These T cell receptor beta chains were read from a single sample in a study of tumor-infiltrating lymphocytes in primary liver carcinoma. MiXCR, applied by TCRdb to the multiplex PCR reads, yields one record per CDR3 protein. The sample includes 95,000 to 150,000 distinct CDR3 sequences, less than 80% of them seen just once. The sequenced material came from liver tumor tissue from sampling region 1. The source is an older woman with primary liver carcinoma and hepatitis B virus infection. Each CDR3 is given with its conserved first and last residue. The order of the fields is J gene, D gene, clone size, V gene, CDR3 protein, CDR3 DNA. D genes are given only for firm matches. Size values are once, few and many counts, or a class for expanded clones, and some rows have none.

j_call: TRBJ2-1; d_call: .; clone_size: .; v_call: TRBV11-2; cdr3_aa: CANSSTSWAVNEQLF; cdr3_nt: TGTGCCAACAGCTCCACTAGCTGGGCCGTCAATGAGCAGCTCTTC
j_call: TRBJ2-1; d_call: TRBD2; clone_size: many; v_call: TRBV29-1; cdr3_aa: CSILRGGSYNEQFF; cdr3_nt: TGCAGCATCCTACGGGGAGGGTCCTACAATGAGCAGTTCTTC
j_call: TRBJ2-3; d_call: TRBD1; clone_size: many; v_call: TRBV10-3; cdr3_aa: CATGAQGTDTQYF; cdr3_nt: TGTGCCACAGGGGCACAGGGGACAGATACGCAGTATTTT
j_call: TRBJ2-1; d_call: .; clone_size: .; v_call: TRBV28; cdr3_aa: CASSTSRNDQFF; cdr3_nt: TGTGCCAGCAGTACTAGCCGTAATGATCAGTTCTTC
j_call: TRBJ2-1; d_call: .; clone_size: many; v_call: TRBV11-3; cdr3_aa: CASSLATGGYNEQFF; cdr3_nt: TGTGCCAGCAGCTTAGCAACAGGTGGCTACAATGAGCAGTTCTTC
j_call: TRBJ2-5; d_call: TRBD2; clone_size: .; v_call: TRBV5-6; cdr3_aa: CASSLISGRGETQYF; cdr3_nt: TGTGCCAGCAGCTTGATAAGCGGGAGAGGGGAGACCCAGTACTTC
j_call: TRBJ2-7; d_call: TRBD2; clone_size: .; v_call: TRBV6-5; cdr3_aa: CASSKAGEPYEQYF; cdr3_nt: TGTGCCAGCAGTAAAGCGGGAGAGCCATACGAGCAGTATTTC
j_call: TRBJ1-1; d_call: .; clone_size: .; v_call: TRBV5-4; cdr3_aa: CASSLGPVGSTEVSF; cdr3_nt: TGTGCCAGCAGCTTGGGGCCAGTTGGAAGCACTGAAGTTTCCTTT
j_call: TRBJ1-5; d_call: .; clone_size: .; v_call: TRBV11-2; cdr3_aa: CVSSLLTGDQPQHF; cdr3_nt: TGTGTCAGCAGCTTACTGACGGGGGATCAGCCCCAGCATTTT
j_call: TRBJ2-5; d_call: .; clone_size: .; v_call: TRBV10-3; cdr3_aa: CVISDTQETQYF; cdr3_nt: TGTGTCATCAGTGACACGCAAGAGACCCAGTACTTC
j_call: TRBJ2-4; d_call: .; clone_size: many; v_call: TRBV29-1; cdr3_aa: CSVKAPGDNIQYF; cdr3_nt: TGCAGCGTTAAAGCCCCCGGCGATAACATTCAGTACTTC